Below are 16 T cell receptor beta chains sequenced from a single sample in a study of tumor-infiltrating lymphocytes in primary liver carcinoma. From roughly 500 ng total RNA, TCR beta cDNA was generated with a primer in the constant region. Slightly modified ARM-PCR with three nested multiplex PCR rounds yielded TCR beta libraries. Rounds one and two of PCR, each of 10 cycles, were primed with TRBV1-TRBV30 forward primers and a C-beta reverse primer. TCRdb reprocessed the multiplex PCR reads with MiXCR, giving one entry per CDR3 protein. Here the sample spans 200,000 or so distinct CDR3 sequences, about two thirds being singletons. The source of the blood RNA was unsorted whole blood, and germline DNA was extracted as well. Sequences were obtained from peripheral blood. These receptors were obtained from a woman aged 60-70 years with primary liver carcinoma and hepatitis B virus infection.

About this clonotype itself: A much larger clone is a single base away; this may be a read error. Lacking the conserved final phenylalanine or tryptophan, this CDR3 likely reflects a read error. The chain couples TRBV11-3 to TRBJ2-7, with 12 bases identical to TRBD2. Germline V gene data show CDR1 as SGHNT and CDR2 as YENEEA. CDR3 length equals 15 residues. The V segment lost 5 bases and the J segment 3 bases; nucleotides outside the gene matches: 5. The CDR3, as DNA: TGTGCCAGCAGCCCGACTAGCGGGAGTAACTACGAGCAGTACATC. Protein sequence: CASSPTSGSNYEQYI.

The chain uses TRBV15 and TRBJ2-1; D is possibly TRBD1 or TRBD2 (6 bases each). V was trimmed by 2 bases and J by 5 bases, leaving 22 bases between them. This CDR3 spans 18 amino acids. Germline CDR1 reads LNHNV; CDR2 reads YYDKDF (reference sequence). CDR3 in DNA: TGTGCCACCAGCAGACCCTGGGGGCGGGACACTTATAACAATGAGCAGTTCTTC. As protein: CATSRPWGRDTYNNEQFF.

This sequence joins TRBV4-2 and TRBJ1-1, with D hard to call. Trimming removed 4 bases from V and 5 bases from J, with 14 bases in between. CDR1 is LGHNA, CDR2 YNFKEQ, per germline. This CDR3 comprises 14 residues. This chain's CDR3 is CASSRKTGGTEAFF. CDR3 nucleotides: TGTGCCAGCAGCCGAAAGACGGGCGGGACTGAAGCTTTCTTT.

Points on this clonotype: The junction differs from germline at one of its ends, possibly a read error. This chain connects TRBV28 to TRBJ2-1, with 8 bases lining up with TRBD2. Germline CDR1 MDHEN, CDR2 SYDVKM. CDR3 size: 15 residues. The CDR3 loop reads CASSFAGGPYNEKFF. CDR3 sequence (DNA): TGTGCCAGCAGTTTTGCGGGAGGCCCCTACAATGAGAAGTTCTTC.

As concerns this clonotype: A junction end diverges from the germline sequence, so it may reflect a read error. Here the CDR3 reads CASSYAGLAAYNKQFF. Written as DNA, the CDR3 is TGTGCCAGTAGTTACGCAGGACTAGCGGCTTACAATAAGCAGTTCTTC. The chain links TRBV6-2 or TRBV6-3 to TRBJ2-1; 10 nucleotides match TRBD2. CDR1 is MNHEY, CDR2 SVGEGT, per germline. The CDR3 runs 16 residues.

CDR3 in amino acids: CASRPGQGTGELFF. Written as DNA, the CDR3 is TGCGCCAGCAGGCCGGGGCAGGGCACCGGGGAGCTGTTTTTT. The chain uses TRBV4-1 and TRBJ2-2; D may correspond to TRBD1 or TRBD2 (5 bases each). Germline assignment: CDR1 MGHRA and CDR2 YSYEKL. The CDR3 totals 14 residues. The V end was cut by 6 bases, the J end by 4 bases, with 12 bases between.

The V gene is TRBV6-6, the J gene TRBJ2-7, with TRBD2 matching 7 bases. The V segment lost 2 bases and the J segment 2 bases; nucleotides outside the gene matches: 9. Germline V gene sequence: CDR1 MNHNY, CDR2 SVGAGI (reference sequence). CDR3 size: 16 residues. This chain's CDR3 is CASSYAIQRGTYEQYF. The CDR3 DNA reads TGTGCCAGCAGTTACGCGATCCAGCGGGGAACCTACGAGCAGTACTTC.

This clonotype was seen many times. The V gene is TRBV29-1, the J gene TRBJ1-1, with D possibly TRBD1 on 6 matching bases. V was clipped by 1 base and J by 2 bases, with 8 bases between them. This CDR3 is built from 13 residues. Germline assignment: CDR1 SQVTM and CDR2 ANQGSEA. The CDR3 bases are TGCAGCGTTGAAGTGGGGACAAACACTGAAGCTTTCTTT. This translates into CSVEVGTNTEAFF.

In regard to this clonotype: Since no conserved phenylalanine or tryptophan closes the CDR3, a read error is the likely cause. The chain couples TRBV4-1 to TRBJ2-1; the D gene is possibly TRBD1 (6 bases). CDR1 and CDR2 (germline): MGHRA, YSYEKL. The CDR3 length is 16 residues. The V end lost 1 base, the J end lost 6 bases, and 16 bases lay between the germline ends. The CDR3 loop is CASSQGPQGRGNEQFL. In nucleotides, the CDR3 is TGCGCCAGCAGCCAAGGGCCCCAGGGGAGAGGCAATGAGCAGTTCCTC.

Concerning this clonotype: Here the CDR3 omits its conserved ending phenylalanine or tryptophan, so a read error is the likely source. This chain connects TRBV6-6 to TRBJ2-1; 8 nucleotides match TRBD2. The CDR3 sequence is 13 residues long. The junction had 11 bases not matched to a gene; V was cut back by 10 bases and J by 9 bases. Germline CDR1 reads MNHNY; CDR2 reads SVGAGI (reference sequence). CDR3 sequence (DNA): TGTGCCACACGTCTTCCGGGGGGGGGTGAGCAGTTCTGC. Encoded protein: CATRLPGGGEQFC.

With regard to this clonotype: A much larger clone sits a single nucleotide away, making a read error possible. The rearrangement joins TRBV28 to TRBJ1-1; D might be TRBD1 (5 bases). Per germline, CDR1 MDHEN and CDR2 SYDVKM. The length of the CDR3 is 13 residues. In DNA form, the CDR3 reads TGTGCCAGCGGTTTAAAGTTCCAGGGAGAAGCTTTCTTT. This translates into CASGLKFQGEAFF.

For this clonotype: One end of the junction varies from germline; a read error may be responsible. The chain links TRBV11-2 to TRBJ2-4, with D perhaps TRBD2 (5 bases). The length of the CDR3 is 16 residues. Germline CDR1 and CDR2: SGHAT and FQNNGV. In DNA, the CDR3 is TGTGCCGGCAGCTCACCCGGGGTGCGTGGGAGTAACATTCAGTACTTC. As protein: CAGSSPGVRGSNIQYF.

A word on this clonotype: Compared with germline, one end of the junction differs, possibly owing to a read error. The chain couples TRBV11-2 to TRBJ1-1; D is unresolved. The CDR3 has 12 residues. CDR1 and CDR2 (germline): SGHAT, FQNNGV. The CDR3: CASSLHTSEGFF. The CDR3 DNA follows: TGTGCCAGCAGCTTACACACGAGTGAAGGTTTCTTT. The whole variable domain, filled in from reference TRBV11-2 and TRBJ1-1, reads EAGVAQSPRYKIIEKRQSVAFWCNPISGHATLYWYQQILGQGPKLLIQFQNNGVVDDSQLPKDRFSAERLKGVDSTLKIQPAKLEDSAVYLCASSLHTSEGFFGQGTRLTVV.

This chain uses TRBV11-2 with TRBJ2-5; 8 nucleotides line up with TRBD1. The germline V gene encodes CDR1 SGHAT and CDR2 FQNNGV. CDR3 length: 13 amino acids. V lost 3 bases and J lost 8; bases outside the gene matches: 5. CDR3 residues: CASSFGTGVTQYF. The CDR3 nucleotides read TGTGCCAGCAGCTTCGGGACAGGAGTAACCCAGTACTTC.

This clonotype was counted many times. The V and J genes are TRBV6-5 and TRBJ1-2, with D perhaps matching TRBD1 (6 bases). Trimming removed 0 bases from V and 4 bases from J, with 9 bases in between. Germline values: CDR1 MNHEY, CDR2 SVGAGI. The CDR3 spans 14 residues. The CDR3 nucleotides read TGTGCCAGCAGTTACTCGAGGGGGGGCTATGGCTACACCTTC. Encoded protein: CASSYSRGGYGYTF.

This clonotype was recorded a few times. The V and J genes are TRBV28 and TRBJ2-7, with TRBD1 matching 8 bases. This CDR3 has 13 residues. Germline CDR1 reads MDHEN; CDR2 reads SYDVKM. V lost 8 bases and J lost 2; bases outside the gene matches: 5. This CDR3 is CASGDRGAYEQYF. CDR3 in DNA: TGTGCCAGCGGCGACAGGGGTGCCTACGAGCAGTACTTC.